These 7 T cell receptor beta chains were all obtained from the same sample, sequenced in a study of blood T cell repertoires in COVID-19. Sequenced by immunoSEQ multiplex PCR; TCRdb stores in-frame clones only, minus some. In the table there are over 150,000 clones, about 83% of which are singletons. The sequencing sample was made of peripheral blood. The source of these receptors is a woman between 65 and 79 years old with COVID-19, enrolled during active disease.

The V call is TRBV4-1, the J call TRBJ1-6, with 8 bases fitting TRBD1. This CDR3 has 16 amino acids. V dropped 0 bases and J dropped 7; count of bases not matched to a gene: 5. Germline V lookup: CDR1 MGHRA, CDR2 YSYEKL. The CDR3 sequence: CASSQDRGQGNSPLHF. Written as DNA, the CDR3 is TGCGCCAGCAGCCAAGATAGAGGACAGGGAAATTCACCCCTCCACTTT.

This clone showed up just once. This chain connects TRBV7-3 to TRBJ2-1; the match to TRBD2 covers 9 bases. Trimming cost V 8 bases and J 9 bases; bases outside gene matches: 11. This CDR3 comprises 14 residues. From germline, CDR1 is SGHTA and CDR2 FQGTGA. For the CDR3, the DNA is TGTGCCAGCTCCCTCCAGGGACTAGCAGGTGAGCAGTTCTTC. Translated, it gives CASSLQGLAGEQFF.

This clone was seen once. CDR3 protein: CASTPTSATEAFF. The DNA of the CDR3 is TGTGCCAGCACCCCTACTAGTGCCACTGAAGCTTTCTTT. The chain recombines TRBV11-1 with TRBJ1-1; D gene unclear. Deletions cut 7 bases from V and 4 bases from J, with 13 bases between. Germline assignment: CDR1 SGHAT and CDR2 FQDESV (reference sequence). The CDR3 spans 13 residues.

This chain uses TRBV6-1 with TRBJ1-1; D possibly corresponds to TRBD1 (6 bases). The CDR3 is 15 amino acids. Trimming removed 1 base at V and 3 bases at J, with 12 bases between. The germline V gene has CDR1 MNHNS and CDR2 SASEGT. In DNA, the CDR3 is TGTGCCAGCAGTGAAGTGGGGGCGTTGTACACTGAAGCTTTCTTT. Translated, it gives CASSEVGALYTEAFF.

V is TRBV5-1 and J is TRBJ1-2, with D hard to call. The CDR3 loop spans 14 amino acids. V lost 5 bases to trimming and J lost 2 bases, with 13 bases between them. Germline lookup yields CDR1 SGHRS and CDR2 YFSETQ. The CDR3 region is CASSSSGTNYGYTF. The CDR3 region has the DNA TGCGCCAGCAGTTCTAGCGGAACAAACTATGGCTACACCTTC.

The rearrangement joins TRBV5-4 to TRBJ2-1; 7 nucleotides line up with TRBD2. The germline gives CDR1 SGHNT, CDR2 YYREEE (reference sequence). This CDR3 region has 14 residues. With 5 bases clipped from V and 7 bases from J, the junction kept 9 bases outside the gene matches. The CDR3 loop is CASRPGLDSNEQFF. CDR3 DNA: TGTGCCAGCAGACCCGGACTAGATAGTAATGAGCAGTTCTTC. Full variable domain (missing parts from reference TRBV5-4 and TRBJ2-1): ETGVTQSPTHLIKTRGQQVTLRCSSQSGHNTVSWYQQALGQGPQFIFQYYREEENGRGNFPPRFSGLQFPNYSSELNVNALELDDSALYLCASRPGLDSNEQFFGPGTRLTVL.

The chain links TRBV5-1 to TRBJ2-3; 10 bases map to TRBD2. CDR1 and CDR2 from the germline V gene are SGHRS and YFSETQ. The junction had 5 bases not matched to a gene; V was cut back by 4 bases and J by 0 bases. The CDR3 is 16 residues long. The CDR3 DNA follows: TGCGCCAGCAGCATTAGCGGGGGGCCGAGCACAGATACGCAGTATTTT. Amino acid sequence: CASSISGGPSTDTQYF.